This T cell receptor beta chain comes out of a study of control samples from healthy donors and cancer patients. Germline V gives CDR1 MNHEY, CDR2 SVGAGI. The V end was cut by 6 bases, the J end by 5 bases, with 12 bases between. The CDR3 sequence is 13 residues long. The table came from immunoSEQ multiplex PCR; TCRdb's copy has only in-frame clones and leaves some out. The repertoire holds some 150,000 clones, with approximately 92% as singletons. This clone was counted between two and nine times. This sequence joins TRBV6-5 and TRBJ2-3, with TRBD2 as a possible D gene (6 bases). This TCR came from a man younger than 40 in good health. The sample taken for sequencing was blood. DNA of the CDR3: TGTGCCAGCAGCGCGGGGTTTGGAGATACGCAGTATTTT. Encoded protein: CASSAGFGDTQYF.